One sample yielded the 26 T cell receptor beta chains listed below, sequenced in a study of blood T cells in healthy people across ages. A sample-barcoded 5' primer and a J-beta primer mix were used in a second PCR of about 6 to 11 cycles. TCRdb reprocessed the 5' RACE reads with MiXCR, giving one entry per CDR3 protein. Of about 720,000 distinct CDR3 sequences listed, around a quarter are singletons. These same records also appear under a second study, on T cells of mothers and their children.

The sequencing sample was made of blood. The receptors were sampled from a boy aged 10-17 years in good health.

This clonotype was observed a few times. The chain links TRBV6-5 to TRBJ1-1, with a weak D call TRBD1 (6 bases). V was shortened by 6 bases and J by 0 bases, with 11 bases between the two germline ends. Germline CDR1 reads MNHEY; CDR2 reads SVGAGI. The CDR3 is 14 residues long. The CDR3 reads CASRKQGMNTEAFF. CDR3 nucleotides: TGTGCCAGCAGGAAACAGGGAATGAACACTGAAGCTTTCTTT.

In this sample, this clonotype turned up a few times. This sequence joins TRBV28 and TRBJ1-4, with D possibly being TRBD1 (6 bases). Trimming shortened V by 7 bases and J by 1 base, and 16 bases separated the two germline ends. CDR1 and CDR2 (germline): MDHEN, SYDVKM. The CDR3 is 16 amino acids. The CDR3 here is CASTPGGAGTNEKLFF. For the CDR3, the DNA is TGTGCCAGCACCCCTGGGGGCGCGGGAACTAATGAAAAACTGTTTTTT.

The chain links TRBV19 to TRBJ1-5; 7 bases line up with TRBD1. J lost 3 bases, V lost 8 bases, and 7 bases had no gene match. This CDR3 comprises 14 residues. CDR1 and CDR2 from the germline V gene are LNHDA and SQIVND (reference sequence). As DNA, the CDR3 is TGTGCCAGTGGCGGGGACAGAGACAATCAGCCCCAGCATTTT. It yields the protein CASGGDRDNQPQHF.

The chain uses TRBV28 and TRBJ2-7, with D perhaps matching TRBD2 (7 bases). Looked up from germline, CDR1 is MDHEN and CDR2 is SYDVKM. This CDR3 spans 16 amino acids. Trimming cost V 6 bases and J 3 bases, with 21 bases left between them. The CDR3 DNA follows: TGTGCCAGCAGCCTTGGCCGGGGGGCGTCAGACTACGAGCAGTACTTC. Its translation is CASSLGRGASDYEQYF. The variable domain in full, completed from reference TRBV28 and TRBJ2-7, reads DVKVTQSSRYLVKRTGEKVFLECVQDMDHENMFWYRQDPGLGLRLIYFSYDVKMKEKGDIPEGYSVSREKKERFSLILESASTNQTSMYLCASSLGRGASDYEQYFGPGTRLTVT.

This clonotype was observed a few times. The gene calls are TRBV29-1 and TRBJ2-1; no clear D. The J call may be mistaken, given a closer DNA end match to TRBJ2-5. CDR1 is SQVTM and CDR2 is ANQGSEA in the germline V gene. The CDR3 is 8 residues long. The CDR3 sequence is CSVGTQYF. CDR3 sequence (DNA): TGCAGCGTTGGGACCCAGTACTTC.

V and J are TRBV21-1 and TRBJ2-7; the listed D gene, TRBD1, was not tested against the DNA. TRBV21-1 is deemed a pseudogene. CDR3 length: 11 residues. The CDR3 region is CAGGQPYEQYF. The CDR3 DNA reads TGTGCCGGGGGACAGCCCTACGAGCAGTACTTC.

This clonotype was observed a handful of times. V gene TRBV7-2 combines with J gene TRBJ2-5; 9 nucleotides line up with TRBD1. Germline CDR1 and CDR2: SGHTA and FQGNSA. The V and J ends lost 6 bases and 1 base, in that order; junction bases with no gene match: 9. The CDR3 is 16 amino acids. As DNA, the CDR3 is TGTGCCAGCAGTAAGAACGGACAGGGGATCCAAGAGACCCAGTACTTC. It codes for CASSKNGQGIQETQYF.

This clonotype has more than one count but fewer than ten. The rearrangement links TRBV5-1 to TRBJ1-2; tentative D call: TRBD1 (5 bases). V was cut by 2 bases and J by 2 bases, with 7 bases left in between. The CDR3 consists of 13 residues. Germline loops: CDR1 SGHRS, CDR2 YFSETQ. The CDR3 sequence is CASSFRGNYGYTF. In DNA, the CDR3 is TGCGCCAGCAGCTTCCGGGGGAACTATGGCTACACCTTC.

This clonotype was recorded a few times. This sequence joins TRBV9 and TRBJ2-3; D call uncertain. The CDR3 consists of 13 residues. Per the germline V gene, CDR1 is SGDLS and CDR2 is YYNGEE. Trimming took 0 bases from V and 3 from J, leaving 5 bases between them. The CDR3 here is CASSVGDTDTQYF. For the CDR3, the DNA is TGTGCCAGCAGCGTAGGAGATACAGATACGCAGTATTTT. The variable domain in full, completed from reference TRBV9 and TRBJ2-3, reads DSGVTQTPKHLITATGQRVTLRCSPRSGDLSVYWYQQSLDQGLQFLIQYYNGEERAKGNILERFSAQQFPDLHSELNLSSLELGDSALYFCASSVGDTDTQYFGPGTRLTVL.

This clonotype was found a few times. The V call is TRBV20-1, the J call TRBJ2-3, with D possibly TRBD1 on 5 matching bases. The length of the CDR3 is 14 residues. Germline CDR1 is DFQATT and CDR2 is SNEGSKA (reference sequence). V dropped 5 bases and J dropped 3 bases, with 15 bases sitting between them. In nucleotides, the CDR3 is TGCAGTGCTCCAAGATGGGGCGCTACAGATACGCAGTATTTT. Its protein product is CSAPRWGATDTQYF.

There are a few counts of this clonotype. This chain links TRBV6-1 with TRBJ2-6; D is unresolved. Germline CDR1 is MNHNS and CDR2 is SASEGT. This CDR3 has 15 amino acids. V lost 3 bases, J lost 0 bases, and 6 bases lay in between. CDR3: CASSDELSGANVLTF. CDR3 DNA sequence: TGTGCCAGCAGTGATGAGCTCTCTGGGGCCAACGTCCTGACTTTC.

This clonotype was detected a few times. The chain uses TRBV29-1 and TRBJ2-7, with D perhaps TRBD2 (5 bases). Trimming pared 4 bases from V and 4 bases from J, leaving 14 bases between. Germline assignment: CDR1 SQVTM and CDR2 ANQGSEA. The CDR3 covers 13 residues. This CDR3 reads CSVADGVSYEQYF. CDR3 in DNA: TGCAGCGTTGCCGACGGGGTCTCATACGAGCAGTACTTC.

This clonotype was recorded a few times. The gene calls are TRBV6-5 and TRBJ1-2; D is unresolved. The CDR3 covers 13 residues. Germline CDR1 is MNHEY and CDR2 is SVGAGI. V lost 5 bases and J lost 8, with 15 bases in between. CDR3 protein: CASSTSLGRGYTF. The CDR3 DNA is TGTGCCAGCAGTACGTCTTTGGGGAGAGGCTACACCTTC.

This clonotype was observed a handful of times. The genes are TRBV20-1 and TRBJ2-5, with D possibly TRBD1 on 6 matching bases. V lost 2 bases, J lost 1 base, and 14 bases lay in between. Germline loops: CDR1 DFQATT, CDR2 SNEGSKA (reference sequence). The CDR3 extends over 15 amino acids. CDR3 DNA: TGCAGTGCTAGACCTGCGACAGGCCCCCAAGAGACCCAGTACTTC. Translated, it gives CSARPATGPQETQYF.

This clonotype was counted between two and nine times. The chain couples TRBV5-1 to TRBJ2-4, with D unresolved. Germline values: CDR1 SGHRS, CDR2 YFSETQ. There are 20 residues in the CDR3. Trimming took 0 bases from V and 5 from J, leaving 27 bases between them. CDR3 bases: TGCGCCAGCAGCTTGGCCCACCCTCTAGTTGGCCCAAACAGAGAAAACATTCAGTACTTC. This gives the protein CASSLAHPLVGPNRENIQYF.

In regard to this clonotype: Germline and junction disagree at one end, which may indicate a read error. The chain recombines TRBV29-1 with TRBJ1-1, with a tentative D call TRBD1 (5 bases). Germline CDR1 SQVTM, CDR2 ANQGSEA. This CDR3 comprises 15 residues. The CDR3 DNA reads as TGCAGCGTCGAAGGGGTCGGGGACGGGAACACTGAAGCTTTCTTT. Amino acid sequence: CSVEGVGDGNTEAFF.

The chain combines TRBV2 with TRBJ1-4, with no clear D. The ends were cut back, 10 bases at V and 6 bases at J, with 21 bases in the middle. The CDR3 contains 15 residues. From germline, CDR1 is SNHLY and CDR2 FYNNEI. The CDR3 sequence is CAIMRSTGSYEKLFF. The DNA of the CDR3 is TGTGCCATCATGAGATCGACCGGTTCGTATGAAAAACTGTTTTTT.

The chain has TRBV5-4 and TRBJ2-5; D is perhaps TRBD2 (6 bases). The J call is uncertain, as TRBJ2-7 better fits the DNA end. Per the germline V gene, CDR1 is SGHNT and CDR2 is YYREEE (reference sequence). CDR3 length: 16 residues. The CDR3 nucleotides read TGTGCCAGCAGCTTGGCCCCTAGCGCGGCCTCCTACGAGCAGTACTTC. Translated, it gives CASSLAPSAASYEQYF.

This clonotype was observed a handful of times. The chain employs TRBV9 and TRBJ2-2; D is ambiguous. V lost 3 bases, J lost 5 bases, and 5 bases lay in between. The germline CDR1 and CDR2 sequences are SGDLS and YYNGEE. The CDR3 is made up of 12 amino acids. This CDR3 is CASSGQTGELFF. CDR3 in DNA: TGTGCCAGCAGCGGACAAACCGGGGAGCTGTTTTTT.

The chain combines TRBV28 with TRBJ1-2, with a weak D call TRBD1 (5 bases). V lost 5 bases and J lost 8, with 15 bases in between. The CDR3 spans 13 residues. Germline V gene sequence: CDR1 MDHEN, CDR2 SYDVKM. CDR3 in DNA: TGTGCCAGCAGTGAAAGGACACCACGGGGCTACACCTTC. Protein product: CASSERTPRGYTF.

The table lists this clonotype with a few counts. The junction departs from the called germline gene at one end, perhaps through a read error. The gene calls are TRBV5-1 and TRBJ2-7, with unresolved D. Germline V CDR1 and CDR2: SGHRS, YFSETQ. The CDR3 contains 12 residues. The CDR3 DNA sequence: TGCGCCAGCGGCTTCGAGCTCGGCCAGCAGTACTTC. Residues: CASGFELGQQYF.

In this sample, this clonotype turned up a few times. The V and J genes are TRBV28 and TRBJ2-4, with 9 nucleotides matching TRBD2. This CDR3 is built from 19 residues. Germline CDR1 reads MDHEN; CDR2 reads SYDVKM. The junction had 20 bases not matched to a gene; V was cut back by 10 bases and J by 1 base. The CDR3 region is CATYPLAGARGWAKNIQYF. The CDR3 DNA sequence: TGTGCCACCTACCCCTTAGCGGGGGCACGAGGTTGGGCCAAAAACATTCAGTACTTC.

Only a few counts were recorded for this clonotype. As DNA, the CDR3 is TGTGCCAGCAGCCAACTTACCGGGACCGCCTATGGCTACACCTTC. Protein product: CASSQLTGTAYGYTF. The gene calls are TRBV3-1 and TRBJ1-2, with D perhaps TRBD1 (5 bases). V gave up 2 bases and J gave up 4 bases, with 14 bases separating them. The germline V gene has CDR1 LGHDT and CDR2 YNNKEL (reference sequence). The CDR3 covers 15 residues.

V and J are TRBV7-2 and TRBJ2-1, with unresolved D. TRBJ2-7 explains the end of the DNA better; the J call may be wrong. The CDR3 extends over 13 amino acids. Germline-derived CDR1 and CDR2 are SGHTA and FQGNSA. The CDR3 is CASSLGLPDEQYF. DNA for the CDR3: TGTGCCAGCAGCTTAGGACTGCCAGACGAGCAGTACTTC.

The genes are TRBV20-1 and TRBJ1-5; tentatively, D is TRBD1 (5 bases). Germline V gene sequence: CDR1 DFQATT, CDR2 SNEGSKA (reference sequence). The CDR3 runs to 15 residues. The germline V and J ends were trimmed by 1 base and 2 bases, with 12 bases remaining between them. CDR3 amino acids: CSARGGGSGNQPQHF. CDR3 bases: TGCAGTGCTAGAGGCGGGGGTTCGGGCAATCAGCCCCAGCATTTT.

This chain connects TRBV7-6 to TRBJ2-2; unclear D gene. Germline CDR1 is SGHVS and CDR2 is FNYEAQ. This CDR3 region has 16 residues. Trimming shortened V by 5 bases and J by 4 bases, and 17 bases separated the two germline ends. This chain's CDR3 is CASSLSQELVTGELFF. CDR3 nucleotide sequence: TGTGCCAGCAGCCTAAGCCAGGAATTGGTCACCGGGGAGCTGTTTTTT.